This TCR beta chain was profiled in a study of T cells in Graves' hyperthyroidism and ophthalmopathy. This CDR3 region has 14 residues. V was cut by 4 bases and J by 10 bases, with 14 bases left in between. Germline CDR1 is MNHEY and CDR2 is SMNVEV (reference sequence). Template material for amplifying TCR beta CDR3 regions consisted of RNA transcripts. The HTBI primer set drove a first-round RT-PCR of the TCR CDR3. TCRdb redid the calling of the multiplex PCR reads with MiXCR, one entry per CDR3 protein. Seen here are 300,000 to 450,000 distinct CDR3 sequences, 15% to 18% observed once, and the top ten hold about a quarter. This clonotype was seen a few times.

The TCR sequence derives from a woman aged 18-30 years with Graves' hyperthyroidism that later progressed to Graves' ophthalmopathy. The sample consisted of blood. The chain carries TRBV27 and TRBJ1-6; D ambiguous. The CDR3: CASSYTVEGSPLHF. Here the CDR3 DNA reads TGTGCCAGCAGTTATACCGTTGAAGGATCACCCCTCCACTTT.